This T cell receptor beta chain was profiled in a study of response to subunit inactivated influenza vaccine. Broader study findings: Each seasonal flu vaccination may recruit only limited new T cells, authors suggested.

Between the trimmed V and J ends, which lost 4 bases and 4 bases, there was a span of 6 bases. The CDR3 runs to 11 residues. CDR1 is SQVTM, CDR2 ANQGSEA, per germline. The table lists this clonotype with many counts. As yet, its antigen is unknown. Via MiXCR, TCRdb re-called the RT-PCR reads, giving one row per CDR3 protein. The sample comprises roughly 710,000 distinct CDR3 sequences, about 15% of which are singletons, and 7.5% to 9% rests with the top ten. The input for sequencing was PBMCs from blood, taken less than 15 days before vaccination. The rearrangement links TRBV29-1 to TRBJ2-3; D is unresolved. The clonotype originates from a man aged 45-65 years who received an inactivated influenza vaccine. CDR3 amino acids: CSVAQADTQYF. CDR3 bases: TGCAGCGTTGCCCAAGCAGATACGCAGTATTTT.